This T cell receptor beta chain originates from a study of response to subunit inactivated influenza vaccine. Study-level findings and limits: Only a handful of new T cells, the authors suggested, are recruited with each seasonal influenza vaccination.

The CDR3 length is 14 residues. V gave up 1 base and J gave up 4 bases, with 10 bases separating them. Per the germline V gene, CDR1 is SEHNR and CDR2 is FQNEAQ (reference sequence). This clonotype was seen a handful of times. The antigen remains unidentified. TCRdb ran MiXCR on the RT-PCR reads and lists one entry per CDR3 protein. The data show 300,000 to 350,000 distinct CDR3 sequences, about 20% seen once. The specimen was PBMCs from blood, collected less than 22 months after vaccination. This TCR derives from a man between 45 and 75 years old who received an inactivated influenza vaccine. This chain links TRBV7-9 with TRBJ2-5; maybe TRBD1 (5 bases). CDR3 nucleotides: TGTGCCAGCAGCTTAGTTCAGGGTGGAGAGACCCAGTACTTC. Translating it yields CASSLVQGGETQYF. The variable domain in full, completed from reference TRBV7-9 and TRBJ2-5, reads DTGVSQNPRHKITKRGQNVTFRCDPISEHNRLYWYRQTLGQGPEFLTYFQNEAQLEKSRLLSDRFSAERPKGSFSTLEIQRTEQGDSAMYLCASSLVQGGETQYFGPGTRLLVL.